This TCR beta chain emerged from a study of blood T cell repertoires in COVID-19. It was within 2 weeks before study entry that exposed participants met a COVID-19 case. Profiling relied on immunoSEQ multiplex PCR, and the TCRdb table lists in-frame clones only, not all of them. The sample yields about 180,000 clones, approximately 80% seen once. Specimen: PBMCs or T cells enriched from blood (not recorded which). The TCR originated in a man aged 60-69 years who had been exposed to COVID-19.

The CDR3 sequence is CASSVEGYNEQFF. In DNA form, the CDR3 reads TGTGCCAGCAGTGTGGAGGGCTACAATGAGCAGTTCTTC. V usage is TRBV2 and J usage is TRBJ2-1, with D tentatively TRBD2 (6 bases). The germline gives CDR1 SNHLY, CDR2 FYNNEI. This CDR3 is 13 amino acids long. The V and J ends lost 4 bases and 3 bases respectively, with 7 bases between them.